This T cell receptor (beta chain) was found in a study of human T cells and chemical hapten exposure. For the study at large: During the approximately 25-week study period, patients had diphenylcyclopropenone applied to the scalp every week. Whole-study results and caveats: Higher patch test scores went with higher counts of PT1 expanded TCRs.

Time point described: patch test 3, about 24 weeks after DPC sensitization. Treatment specified: therapeutic diphenylcyclopropenone sensitization with weekly scalp DPC. CDR3 length equals 14 residues. Trimming took off 5 bases at V and 6 bases at J, with 14 bases between the two ends. As the library was built, unique molecular identifiers were attached to individual cDNA molecules. Using its own MiXCR run on the RACE reads, TCRdb lists one record per CDR3 protein. This table holds some 110,000 distinct CDR3 sequences, about 34% found once. To note about this clonotype: The antigen is undetermined.

This clonotype originated in a man aged 35 to 55 with alopecia areata. Some clones in this sample may be carry-over from other donors' samples. The V and J genes are TRBV12-3 or TRBV12-4 and TRBJ2-4, with D perhaps being TRBD1 or TRBD2 (6 bases each). The specimen comprised whole blood, sampled in connection with sensitization to the hapten diphenylcyclopropenone (DPC). In DNA form, the CDR3 reads TGTGCCAGCAGTCTGGGGGGCCCCGGAAACATTCAGTACTTC. Its protein product is CASSLGGPGNIQYF.